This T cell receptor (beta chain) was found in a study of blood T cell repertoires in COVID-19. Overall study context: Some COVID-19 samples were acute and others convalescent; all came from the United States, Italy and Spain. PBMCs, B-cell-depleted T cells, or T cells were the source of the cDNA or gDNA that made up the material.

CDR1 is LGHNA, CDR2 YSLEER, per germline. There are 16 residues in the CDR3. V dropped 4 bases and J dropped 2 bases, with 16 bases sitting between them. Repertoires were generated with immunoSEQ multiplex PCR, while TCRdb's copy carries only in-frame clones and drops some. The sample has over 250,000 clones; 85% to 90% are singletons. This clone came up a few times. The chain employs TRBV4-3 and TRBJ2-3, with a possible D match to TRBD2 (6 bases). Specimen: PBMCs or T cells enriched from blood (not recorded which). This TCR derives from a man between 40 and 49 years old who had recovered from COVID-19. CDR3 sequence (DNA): TGCGCCAGCAGCCCTCAATCCGGGAGCGTCACAGATACGCAGTATTTT. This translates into CASSPQSGSVTDTQYF.